This T cell receptor beta chain was found in a study of T cells in Graves' hyperthyroidism and ophthalmopathy. Findings and limits, study-wide: Ophthalmopathy was distinguished from stable hyperthyroidism by 13 V-J signatures.

CDR1 SEHNR and CDR2 FQNEAQ come from the germline V gene (reference sequence). This CDR3 contains 16 residues. For this clonotype: Its antigen is undetermined. A read error may produce the germline difference seen at one junction end.

Amplification yielded TCR beta CDR3 regions, with RNA transcripts as the source. Initially, a first-round RT-PCR of the TCR CDR3 employed the HTBI primer set. In TCRdb, the multiplex PCR reads were re-called with MiXCR into one record per CDR3 protein. Here the sample spans hundreds of thousands of distinct CDR3 sequences, around a sixth being singletons. The sequenced sample was blood. This chain uses TRBV7-9 with TRBJ2-3; 11 bases map to TRBD2. The receptor was isolated from a woman aged 50 to 60 with Graves' hyperthyroidism that later progressed to Graves' ophthalmopathy. The CDR3 protein is CASSINSGGAGDTQCF. In nucleotides, the CDR3 is TGTGCCAGCAGCATAAATAGCGGGGGGGCCGGAGATACGCAGTGTTTT. The full variable domain, with the rest looked up from reference TRBV7-9 and TRBJ2-3, is DTGVSQNPRHKITKRGQNVTFRCDPISEHNRLYWYRQTLGQGPEFLTYFQNEAQLEKSRLLSDRFSAERPKGSFSTLEIQRTEQGDSAMYLCASSINSGGAGDTQCFGPGTRLTVL.